These T cell receptor beta chains were read from a single sample in a study of blood T cell repertoires in COVID-19. Repertoires were generated with immunoSEQ multiplex PCR, while TCRdb's copy carries only in-frame clones and drops some. The sample holds some 150,000 clones, over 75% seen once. Specimen: peripheral blood. The receptors shown here come from a human donor in a cohort sampled during active COVID-19. The CDR3 runs from the conserved cysteine through the conserved F or W. D genes are given only for firm matches. Where a row states a size, it is once, few, many or the class of an expanded clone; other rows omit it.

v_gene	abundance	j_gene	d_gene	CDR3nt	CDR3aa
TRBV5-6	-	TRBJ2-1	TRBD1	TGTGCCAGCAGCCGGTGGGGACAGGGACGGGACAATGAGCAGTTCTTC	CASSRWGQGRDNEQFF
TRBV19	-	TRBJ1-1	-	TGTGCCAGCAGGGACACAGGGATGAACACTGAAGCTTTCTTT	CASRDTGMNTEAFF
TRBV5-8	-	TRBJ2-1	-	TGTGCCAGCAGCTTCGCCCACGGGACAGGGACTAGGAATGAGCAGTTCTTC	CASSFAHGTGTRNEQFF
TRBV4-3	-	TRBJ2-2	TRBD1	TGCGCCAGCAGCCTTGGACAGGGTTCGGTCGGGGAGCTGTTTTTT	CASSLGQGSVGELFF
TRBV27	-	TRBJ1-1	-	TGTGCCAGCAGTTTATCAGACGGGGTCACTGAAGCTTTCTTT	CASSLSDGVTEAFF
TRBV6-2/TRBV6-3	-	TRBJ2-6	-	TGTGCCAGCAGTTACTCAGCCTCTGGGGCCAACGTCCTGACTTTC	CASSYSASGANVLTF
TRBV5-6	-	TRBJ1-2	-	TGTGCCAGCAGCTCCCAAGACAGTCACTACACCTTC	CASSSQDSHYTF
TRBV7-9	-	TRBJ1-6	-	TGTGCCAGCGAAGCTACAGGGAATTCACCCCTCCACTTT	CASEATGNSPLHF
TRBV19	-	TRBJ2-1	TRBD2	TGTGCCAGTAGTGCCACCGGGACTATCAATGAGCAGTTCTTC	CASSATGTINEQFF
TRBV7-9	-	TRBJ1-2	-	TGTGCCAGCAGCTTAGATAGTGGCTACACCTTC	CASSLDSGYTF
TRBV7-2	-	TRBJ1-1	-	TGTGCCAGCAGCTTCTCGGGTCAGCCAGCTTTCTTT	CASSFSGQPAFF
TRBV30	-	TRBJ2-5	TRBD2	TGTGCCTGGACACTAGCGGGCCAAGAGACCCAGTACTTC	CAWTLAGQETQYF
TRBV27	-	TRBJ2-2	-	TGTGCCAGCAGTTTTAGAGGTAACACCGGGGAGCTGTTTTTT	CASSFRGNTGELFF
TRBV12-3/TRBV12-4	-	TRBJ1-5	-	TGTGCCAGCAGTTTAACGGGGTTCCAGCCCCAGCATTTT	CASSLTGFQPQHF
TRBV10-3	many	TRBJ2-1	TRBD2	TGTGCCATCAGTGGGGGGGAGCGGGGACCCTCCTACAATGAGCAGTTCTTC	CAISGGERGPSYNEQFF
TRBV11-3	-	TRBJ1-1	-	TGTGCCAGCAGCTTACTGGGGCTTGCCACTGAAGCTTTCTTT	CASSLLGLATEAFF
TRBV4-3	-	TRBJ2-3	TRBD2	TGCGCCAGCAGCCAATCCGCGACTAGCGGGAATTCAGATACGCAGTATTTT	CASSQSATSGNSDTQYF
TRBV9	-	TRBJ1-4	-	TGTGCCAGCAGCGTAGAGGGGAATCCTGGTGAAAAACTGTTTTTT	CASSVEGNPGEKLFF
TRBV18	-	TRBJ1-1	TRBD1	TGTGCCAGCTCACCAGGGACAGAAAACACTGAAGCTTTCTTT	CASSPGTENTEAFF
TRBV10-3	-	TRBJ2-3	TRBD1	TGTGCCATCAGTGAGTTTGAAAGGACAGGGCCAGATACGCAGTATTTT	CAISEFERTGPDTQYF
TRBV5-4	-	TRBJ2-3	-	TGTGCCAGCAGCGCGAGCAGCGGGAGCACAGATACGCAGTATTTT	CASSASSGSTDTQYF
TRBV18	-	TRBJ2-1	-	TGTGCCAGCTCACCCTCGGGGGTCCCCAATGAGCAGTTCTTC	CASSPSGVPNEQFF
TRBV4-2	-	TRBJ1-3	-	TGTGCCAGCAGCCAATTAACAGGCTCTGGAAACACCATATATTTT	CASSQLTGSGNTIYF
TRBV5-5	-	TRBJ1-1	-	TGTGCCAGCAGCTTCGTGAACACTGAAGCTTTCTTT	CASSFVNTEAFF
TRBV19	-	TRBJ2-1	-	TGTGCCAGTAGATTGGGGGGTATCCAGAATGAGCAGTTCTTC	CASRLGGIQNEQFF
TRBV19	-	TRBJ1-2	-	TGTGCCAGTAGTATCCAAGGGGAGGGTGGCTACACCTTC	CASSIQGEGGYTF
TRBV6-5	-	TRBJ1-6	TRBD1	TGTGCCAGCTCCAGTGGACAGGGTAATTCACCCCTCCACTTT	CASSSGQGNSPLHF